This T cell receptor (beta chain) was sequenced in a study of blood T cell repertoires in COVID-19. For the study at large: Both acute and convalescent COVID-19 samples were obtained from the United States, Italy and Spain.

Sequencing was performed with immunoSEQ multiplex PCR; in TCRdb, only in-frame clones are kept and a portion is missing. The sample records approximately 300,000 clones, just over 85% being singletons. This CDR3 region has 15 residues. Germline-derived CDR1 and CDR2 are MNHEY and SVGAGI. V shed 7 bases, J shed 5 bases, and the junction held 11 bases outside the gene matches. The cohort comprised adults aged about 18 to 90 years residing in around 25 US areas. This TCR came from a woman in her late teens or twenties who had recovered from COVID-19. The chain links TRBV6-5 to TRBJ2-5; 9 bases are a match to TRBD1. Sequenced sample: PBMCs or T cells enriched from blood (not recorded which). CDR3 in amino acids: CASKLLGQGGETQYF. CDR3 bases: TGTGCCAGCAAACTCTTGGGACAGGGAGGGGAGACCCAGTACTTC.